The rows below give T cell receptor beta chains drawn from one sample of a study of tissue T cells after allogeneic stem cell transplantation. Assay used: immunoSEQ multiplex PCR; TCRdb lists only in-frame clones, some missing. The data hold fewer than 30,000 clones, with around 86% observed a single time. Sequenced here: blood, sampled before transplantation. The receptors were sampled from a woman between 18 and 50 years old who later had graft-versus-host disease after an allogeneic stem cell transplant. Each CDR3 is given with its conserved first and last residue. The D gene is left open where the match is weak. The listing skips clone size in some rows; elsewhere it reads once, few, many or a size class.

>TRBJ1-1|.|TRBV4-2|once
CASRMGAEAFF
TGTGCCAGCAGGATGGGGGCGGAAGCTTTCTTT
>TRBJ1-4|.|TRBV28|.
CASSLWFGITPATNEKLFF
TGTGCCAGCAGTTTATGGTTCGGAATAACACCTGCAACTAATGAAAAACTGTTTTTT
>TRBJ2-7|TRBD1|TRBV6-2/TRBV6-3|.
CASSASGTGGYEQYF
TGTGCCAGCAGTGCCTCCGGGACAGGGGGCTACGAGCAGTACTTC
>TRBJ1-3|.|TRBV5-4|.
CASSLDSSGNTIYF
TGTGCCAGCAGCTTGGACAGCTCTGGAAACACCATATATTTT
>TRBJ1-1|.|TRBV27|.
CASSSTTGREGVNTEAFF
TGTGCCAGCAGTTCTACGACAGGAAGGGAGGGAGTGAACACTGAAGCTTTCTTT
>TRBJ2-3|TRBD2|TRBV4-1|once
CASSQGSSGRAPDTQYF
TGCGCCAGCAGCCAAGGGAGTAGCGGGAGGGCTCCAGATACGCAGTATTTT
>TRBJ2-5|.|TRBV27|.
CASSLSPTAQETQYF
TGTGCCAGCAGTTTATCCCCGACGGCCCAAGAGACCCAGTACTTC
>TRBJ2-7|.|TRBV5-1|.
CASSLEGRAYEQYF
TGCGCCAGCAGCTTGGAGGGCAGGGCCTACGAGCAGTACTTC
>TRBJ1-1|.|TRBV27|.
CASSQSQGVAEAFF
TGTGCCAGCAGTCAGTCCCAGGGAGTCGCTGAAGCTTTCTTT
>TRBJ2-7|.|TRBV14|.
CASSHWTQNIYEQYF
TGTGCCAGCAGCCACTGGACACAGAATATTTACGAGCAGTACTTC
>TRBJ2-2|.|TRBV6-4|.
CASSGFRQGPINTGELFF
TGTGCCAGCAGTGGGTTTAGGCAGGGCCCGATTAACACCGGGGAGCTGTTTTTT
>TRBJ1-1|TRBD1|TRBV5-8|once
CAGGTGEYTEAFF
TGTGCCGGCGGGACAGGGGAGTACACTGAAGCTTTCTTT
>TRBJ2-1|.|TRBV5-1|.
CASRPPGGSYNEQFF
TGCGCCAGCAGGCCCCCGGGCGGTTCCTACAATGAGCAGTTCTTC
>TRBJ1-2|TRBD1|TRBV7-2|.
CASSLPGTGTYGYTF
TGTGCCAGCAGCTTACCCGGGACAGGGACATATGGCTACACCTTC
>TRBJ1-5|TRBD1|TRBV19|.
CASNREGQGAGQPQHF
TGTGCCAGTAATCGGGAGGGACAGGGGGCTGGTCAGCCCCAGCATTTT
>TRBJ2-7|TRBD2|TRBV4-1|.
CASSSLAGGKAYEQYF
TGCGCCAGCAGCTCCCTAGCGGGAGGAAAAGCCTACGAGCAGTACTTC
>TRBJ2-2|TRBD1|TRBV15|.
CATSRDLGTANTGELFF
TGTGCCACCAGCAGAGATCTTGGGACAGCAAACACCGGGGAGCTGTTTTTT
>TRBJ2-1|TRBD2|TRBV18|.
CASSPQRTSFNEQFF
TGTGCCAGCTCACCCCAGAGGACTAGCTTCAATGAGCAGTTCTTC
>TRBJ2-1|TRBD2|TRBV5-1|.
CASSLGTSGSGKQFF
TGCGCCAGCAGCCTTGGGACTAGCGGGAGCGGAAAGCAGTTCTTC
>TRBJ2-7|TRBD1|TRBV10-3|once
CAISVLTGPSSYEQYF
TGTGCCATCAGTGTCCTGACAGGGCCGAGCTCCTACGAGCAGTACTTC
>TRBJ2-7|TRBD2|TRBV9|.
CASSPNPSGGSPYEQYF
TGTGCCAGCAGCCCGAACCCTAGCGGGGGGTCCCCATACGAGCAGTACTTC
>TRBJ2-5|.|TRBV6-2/TRBV6-3|.
CASSRQETQYF
TGTGCCAGCAGCAGGCAAGAGACCCAGTACTTC
>TRBJ2-3|TRBD1|TRBV6-1|.
CASSEGGTGADTQYF
TGTGCCAGCAGTGAAGGCGGGACAGGGGCAGATACGCAGTATTTT
>TRBJ1-2|.|TRBV4-1|.
CASSQDGDGYTF
TGCGCCAGCAGCCAAGATGGTGATGGCTACACCTTC
>TRBJ1-5|.|TRBV6-5|.
CASSYSDSINQPQHF
TGTGCCAGCAGTTACTCAGACTCCATCAATCAGCCCCAGCATTTT
>TRBJ2-3|TRBD1|TRBV6-4|.
CASSDGQGADTQYF
TGTGCCAGCAGTGACGGACAGGGGGCAGATACGCAGTATTTT
>TRBJ1-2|.|TRBV6-6|.
CASSSKDSSHF
TGTGCCAGCAGTTCCAAGGACAGTTCTCACTTC
>TRBJ1-5|.|TRBV6-5|few
CASSYSEGQPQHF
TGTGCCAGCAGTTACTCCGAGGGTCAGCCCCAGCATTTT
>TRBJ1-1|.|TRBV18|.
CASSPPSGATLEAFF
TGTGCCAGCTCACCACCGTCAGGGGCAACTTTGGAAGCTTTCTTT
>TRBJ2-7|.|TRBV28|.
CASCLGGPSYEQYF
TGTGCCAGCTGCCTCGGGGGGCCCTCCTACGAGCAGTACTTC
>TRBJ2-7|TRBD2|TRBV7-9|.
CASSFAVYGTSTYEQYF
TGTGCCAGCAGCTTCGCCGTCTACGGGACTAGCACCTACGAGCAGTACTTC
>TRBJ1-1|.|TRBV5-8|.
CASSLGRWGNTEAFF
TGTGCCAGCAGCTTGGGCCGGTGGGGGAACACTGAAGCTTTCTTT
>TRBJ2-5|.|TRBV7-6|once
CASSLIRETVKRETQYF
TGTGCCAGCAGCCTCATACGAGAGACAGTTAAGAGGGAGACCCAGTACTTC
>TRBJ2-5|TRBD2|TRBV5-1|.
CASSLARLAGVETQYF
TGCGCCAGCAGCTTGGCTCGACTAGCGGGAGTAGAGACCCAGTACTTC
>TRBJ2-1|.|TRBV27|.
CASSLWGGPPNNEQFF
TGTGCCAGCAGTTTATGGGGCGGGCCTCCCAACAATGAGCAGTTCTTC
>TRBJ1-1|TRBD1|TRBV28|.
CASVGGGGTSVLTEAFF
TGTGCCAGCGTGGGAGGGGGCGGGACCAGTGTATTGACTGAAGCTTTCTTT
>TRBJ1-5|.|TRBV12-3/TRBV12-4|.
CASSLGSQQPQHF
TGTGCCAGCAGTTTAGGAAGTCAACAGCCCCAGCATTTT
>TRBJ1-4|.|TRBV7-8|.
CASTPGGTYEKLFF
TGTGCCAGCACCCCGGGGGGGACTTATGAAAAACTGTTTTTT
>TRBJ1-1|.|TRBV4-2|once
CASSQVTGNTEAFF
TGTGCCAGCAGCCAAGTAACAGGGAACACTGAAGCTTTCTTT
>TRBJ2-7|TRBD2|TRBV7-6|few
CASSRTSGSSYEQYF
TGTGCCAGCAGCCGAACTAGCGGGAGCTCCTACGAGCAGTACTTC
>TRBJ1-2|.|TRBV28|.
CASSVGRRGGYTF
TGTGCCAGCAGTGTCGGCCGCAGGGGTGGCTACACCTTC
>TRBJ2-3|TRBD2|TRBV2|.
CASLLGGYRGSTDTQYF
TGTGCCAGCCTACTGGGGGGGTATCGAGGAAGCACAGATACGCAGTATTTT
>TRBJ2-7|TRBD1|TRBV29-1|.
CSATGVLAEQYF
TGCAGCGCCACAGGGGTTCTGGCCGAGCAGTACTTC
>TRBJ2-7|.|TRBV5-1|.
CASSLGTVNYEQYF
TGCGCCAGCAGCTTGGGGACGGTGAATTACGAGCAGTACTTC
>TRBJ1-4|TRBD1|TRBV5-1|.
CASSGGQGGEKLFF
TGCGCCAGCAGCGGGGGACAGGGAGGGGAAAAACTGTTTTTT
>TRBJ1-1|.|TRBV7-8|once
CASSFATGSGVNTEAFF
TGTGCCAGCAGCTTCGCCACAGGGTCAGGTGTGAACACTGAAGCTTTCTTT
>TRBJ1-1|.|TRBV23-1|once
CASGLGLNTEAFF
TGCGCCAGCGGATTGGGACTGAACACTGAAGCTTTCTTT
>TRBJ1-1|.|TRBV5-1|.
CASSLSGGVNTEAFF
TGCGCCAGCAGCTTGAGCGGGGGAGTAAACACTGAAGCTTTCTTT
>TRBJ1-5|.|TRBV9|.
CASSVQVDSNQPQHF
TGTGCCAGCAGCGTCCAGGTGGATAGCAATCAGCCCCAGCATTTT
>TRBJ2-1|.|TRBV14|.
CASSLSNEQFF
TGTGCCAGCAGCCTCAGTAATGAGCAGTTCTTC